A selection of T cell receptor beta chains follows, all from one sample in a study of shared clonotypes between healthy human individuals. Some clones are missing from TCRdb's copy, which holds only in-frame ones; the method was immunoSEQ multiplex PCR. The sample consists of fewer than 400,000 clones, approximately 79% of them appearing once. Sequenced sample: memory CD4+ T cells sorted from blood. The source is a man aged 25-45 years in good health. Both conserved end residues are part of each CDR3. D genes are given only for firm matches. Size is omitted from some rows. Given values are once, few, many or a class for expanded clones.

v_gene	j_gene	d_gene	abundance	CDR3aa	CDR3nt
TRBV2	TRBJ2-5	-	few	CASSNGGEQETQYF	TGTGCCAGCAGCAACGGAGGGGAACAAGAGACCCAGTACTTC
TRBV5-5	TRBJ2-7	-	-	CASSIRGGHEQYF	TGTGCCAGCAGTATCAGGGGGGGCCACGAGCAGTACTTC
TRBV6-5	TRBJ2-5	-	once	CASRPRRGTQYF	TGTGCCAGCAGGCCGAGGCGGGGGACCCAGTACTTC
TRBV7-2	TRBJ1-5	-	once	CASSLTGNQPQHF	TGTGCCAGCAGCTTAACCGGGAATCAGCCCCAGCATTTT
TRBV2	TRBJ2-7	-	few	CASRMTEISYEQYF	TGTGCCAGCAGGATGACAGAGATCTCCTACGAGCAGTACTTC
TRBV10-2	TRBJ2-3	-	-	CASSESLPSRQYF	TGCGCCAGCAGTGAGTCCCTTCCAAGCAGGCAGTATTTT
TRBV10-3	TRBJ2-1	TRBD1	-	CAISEQGIYEQFF	TGTGCCATCAGTGAACAGGGGATCTATGAGCAGTTCTTC
TRBV18	TRBJ2-3	TRBD2	-	CASSPLTSLSTDTQYF	TGTGCCAGCTCACCATTGACTAGCCTTAGCACAGATACGCAGTATTTT
TRBV20-1	TRBJ1-2	-	-	CSATDGNGYTF	TGCAGTGCAACAGACGGTAATGGCTACACCTTC
TRBV4-3	TRBJ2-1	-	-	CASSQRIQGTEFF	TGCGCCAGCAGCCAGAGGATACAGGGAACGGAGTTCTTC
TRBV7-9	TRBJ2-3	TRBD2	-	CASSLRTSYSADTQYF	TGTGCCAGCAGCCTTCGGACTAGTTATAGCGCAGATACGCAGTATTTT
TRBV5-6	TRBJ2-7	TRBD2	-	CASSFGTSGTEQYF	TGTGCCAGCAGCTTTGGGACTAGCGGGACCGAGCAGTACTTC
TRBV5-8	TRBJ1-2	-	-	CASSLPLLNYGYTF	TGTGCCAGCAGCCTCCCCCTTCTTAACTATGGCTACACCTTC
TRBV18	TRBJ1-5	-	few	CASSERTSNQPQHF	TGTGCCAGCTCAGAACGGACAAGCAATCAGCCCCAGCATTTT
TRBV6-1	TRBJ2-5	TRBD2	-	CASSLAGGETQYF	TGTGCCAGCAGTCTAGCGGGTGGGGAGACCCAGTACTTC
TRBV5-5	TRBJ2-1	-	-	CASSLDGVSYNEQFF	TGTGCCAGCAGCTTGGATGGGGTGTCCTACAATGAGCAGTTCTTC
TRBV29-1	TRBJ1-1	-	few	CSARLGENTEAFF	TGCAGCGCCCGACTTGGCGAGAACACTGAAGCTTTCTTT
TRBV5-1	TRBJ2-5	-	-	CASSKGVQETQYF	TGCGCCAGCAGCAAGGGAGTCCAAGAGACCCAGTACTTC
TRBV5-1	TRBJ2-4	-	-	CASSPQVGGKNIQYF	TGCGCCAGCAGTCCTCAGGTCGGGGGCAAAAACATTCAGTACTTC
TRBV6-1	TRBJ2-2	TRBD1	-	CASNTGQGNTGELFF	TGTGCCAGCAACACAGGACAGGGGAACACCGGGGAGCTGTTTTTT
TRBV11-2	TRBJ2-1	TRBD2	-	CASSPRPAGVNEQFF	TGTGCCAGCAGCCCCCGCCCAGCGGGAGTCAATGAGCAGTTCTTC
TRBV28	TRBJ1-2	-	medium-sized	CASSSPGTGNYGYTF	TGTGCCAGCAGCTCTCCGGGAACGGGGAACTATGGCTACACCTTC
TRBV11-2	TRBJ1-1	-	-	CASSLAAGTNTEAFF	TGTGCCAGCAGCTTAGCGGCAGGGACGAACACTGAAGCTTTCTTT
TRBV6-5	TRBJ1-1	TRBD1	-	CASSQRQGRNTEAFF	TGTGCCAGCAGTCAAAGACAGGGCAGGAACACTGAAGCTTTCTTT
TRBV28	TRBJ1-2	-	-	CASSFGSYGYTF	TGTGCCAGCAGTTTTGGATCATATGGCTACACCTTC
TRBV6-6	TRBJ2-3	-	-	CASSYSIVSDTQYF	TGTGCCAGCAGTTACTCGATCGTCTCAGATACGCAGTATTTT
TRBV28	TRBJ1-2	-	-	CASSLIREKRYGYTF	TGTGCCAGCAGTTTAATCCGGGAAAAGAGGTATGGCTACACCTTC
TRBV9	TRBJ1-3	-	-	CASQDSASGNTIYF	TGTGCCAGTCAGGACAGTGCCTCTGGAAACACCATATATTTT
TRBV9	TRBJ1-1	-	-	CARLFVSEAFF	TGTGCCCGATTATTCGTGTCTGAAGCTTTCTTT
TRBV5-1	TRBJ2-7	TRBD2	-	CASSLRSGETYEQYF	TGCGCCAGCAGCTTGCGAAGCGGGGAGACCTACGAGCAGTACTTC
TRBV18	TRBJ2-1	-	-	CASSPEFQGEQFF	TGTGCCAGCTCACCAGAGTTTCAGGGTGAGCAGTTCTTC
TRBV30	TRBJ2-7	TRBD1	-	CAWSVQQGAGEQYF	TGTGCCTGGAGTGTACAACAGGGGGCGGGCGAGCAGTACTTC
TRBV19	TRBJ2-1	-	-	CASSKLGPRSYNEQFF	TGTGCCAGTAGTAAACTAGGGCCCCGCTCCTACAATGAGCAGTTCTTC
TRBV10-1	TRBJ2-3	-	-	CASSETGSRTDTQYF	TGCGCCAGCAGTGAGACAGGGTCTCGCACAGATACGCAGTATTTT
TRBV13	TRBJ2-1	TRBD2	-	CASSFTSGRISSYNEQFF	TGTGCCAGCAGCTTCACTAGCGGCCGAATAAGCTCCTACAATGAGCAGTTCTTC
TRBV2	TRBJ1-1	-	-	CASRVDRMNTEAFF	TGTGCCAGCAGGGTAGACAGAATGAACACTGAAGCTTTCTTT
TRBV28	TRBJ1-4	TRBD1	-	CASRTKDRGDEKLFF	TGTGCCAGCAGGACCAAAGACAGGGGGGATGAAAAACTGTTTTTT
TRBV7-2	TRBJ2-1	-	-	CASSSHSSYNEQFF	TGTGCCAGCAGCTCCCACAGTTCCTACAATGAGCAGTTCTTC
TRBV27	TRBJ1-2	-	few	CASSPDSHGYTF	TGTGCCAGCAGTCCCGACTCCCATGGCTACACCTTC
TRBV5-1	TRBJ2-4	-	-	CASSYELAAKNIQYF	TGCGCCAGCTCTTACGAACTAGCAGCCAAAAACATTCAGTACTTC
TRBV29-1	TRBJ2-2	TRBD1	-	CSVASTGGATGELFF	TGCAGCGTTGCCTCGACAGGGGGTGCCACCGGGGAGCTGTTTTTT
TRBV5-1	TRBJ2-3	-	-	CASSLGVSTDTQYF	TGCGCCAGCAGCTTGGGCGTCAGCACAGATACGCAGTATTTT
TRBV5-4	TRBJ2-5	TRBD2	-	CASSRGGTTLQETQYF	TGTGCCAGCAGCCGGGGCGGGACTACCCTTCAAGAGACCCAGTACTTC
TRBV2	TRBJ2-3	-	few	CASSGGAATDTQYF	TGTGCCAGCAGTGGTGGGGCCGCCACAGATACGCAGTATTTT
TRBV9	TRBJ2-2	-	few	CASSAYTGSKNTGELFF	TGTGCCAGCAGCGCATATACAGGGAGTAAGAACACCGGGGAGCTGTTTTTT
TRBV28	TRBJ1-5	-	-	CASSPSFSEFQPQHF	TGTGCCAGCAGTCCCAGTTTTTCGGAATTTCAGCCCCAGCATTTT
TRBV12-5	TRBJ2-2	-	-	CASGLADGLLNTGELFF	TGTGCTAGTGGTTTGGCAGATGGACTTCTGAACACCGGGGAGCTGTTTTTT
TRBV11-2	TRBJ2-7	TRBD2	-	CASSFPGRDYEGQYF	TGTGCCAGCAGCTTTCCCGGCCGGGACTACGAAGGGCAGTACTTC
TRBV4-3	TRBJ2-7	TRBD1	-	CASSQDRTGGAYEQYF	TGCGCCAGCAGCCAAGATCGGACAGGGGGCGCGTACGAGCAGTACTTC
TRBV19	TRBJ2-7	-	once	CASSRDGAYEQYF	TGTGCCAGTAGTAGGGACGGCGCCTACGAGCAGTACTTC
TRBV5-6	TRBJ2-4	TRBD2	-	CASSLTGRDRNIQYF	TGTGCCAGCAGCTTGACCGGGAGGGACCGAAACATTCAGTACTTC
TRBV19	TRBJ2-4	-	-	CARGGHSKNIQYF	TGTGCCAGGGGGGGGCACTCCAAAAACATTCAGTACTTC
TRBV7-3	TRBJ2-1	TRBD2	-	CASSSLGERDQQFF	TGTGCCAGCAGCTCTCTCGGGGAGCGGGATCAGCAGTTCTTC
TRBV7-2	TRBJ1-2	-	-	CASSLDWTAYDGYTF	TGTGCCAGCAGCTTAGATTGGACAGCATATGATGGCTACACCTTC